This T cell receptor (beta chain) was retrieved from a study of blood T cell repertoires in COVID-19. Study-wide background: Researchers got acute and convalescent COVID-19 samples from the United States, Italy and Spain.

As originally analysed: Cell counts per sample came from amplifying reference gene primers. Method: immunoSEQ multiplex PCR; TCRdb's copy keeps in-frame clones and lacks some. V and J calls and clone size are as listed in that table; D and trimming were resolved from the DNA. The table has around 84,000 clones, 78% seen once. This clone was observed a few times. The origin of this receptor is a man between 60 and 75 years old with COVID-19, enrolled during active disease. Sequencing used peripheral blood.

The CDR3 is CASSSQVQGADNQPQHF. The CDR3 region has the DNA TGTGCCAGCTCGTCCCAGGTCCAGGGGGCGGACAATCAGCCCCAGCATTTT. The chain uses TRBV18 and TRBJ1-5; 8 bases map to TRBD1. Losses at the gene ends were 6 bases for V and 3 bases for J; bases not matched to a gene: 13. CDR1 and CDR2 from the germline V gene are KGHSH and LQKENI. The CDR3 runs to 17 residues.